These 10 T cell receptor delta chains came from one sample sequenced in a study of gamma-delta T cells after stem cell transplantation. TCRdb called clones from the RT-PCR reads again using CATT. This repertoire shows over 9,000 delta-chain clones, roughly 1.3% found once; its top ten account for around 10%. Sequenced material: gamma-delta T cells. Receptor source: a human donor. It is not recorded whose cells these are; they may come from a transplant donor.

This clone is termed medium-sized. The chain combines TRDV2 with TRDJ1; 8 positions match TRDD3. The trim removed 4 bases at V and 0 bases at J, leaving 9 bases unmatched. Germline V gene sequence: CDR1 GEAIGNYY, CDR2 EKD. The CDR3 extends over 16 amino acids. This CDR3 reads CACEGLGALYTDKLIF. CDR3 DNA: TGTGCCTGTGAGGGACTGGGGGCCCTGTACACCGATAAACTCATCTTT.

Comment on this clone: This likely stems from a read error, as it lies one base from a far larger clone. The same CDR3 is also encoded by other DNA sequences in this sample. This chain links TRDV2 with TRDJ1, with D perhaps assigned TRDD1 or TRDD3 (5 bases each). The CDR3 covers 15 residues. Germline V CDR1 and CDR2: GEAIGNYY, EKD. The DNA for the CDR3 is TGTGCCTGCGACAGAATAGACGGGGACCCCGATAAACTCATCTTT. The encoded protein is CACDRIDGDPDKLIF.

This clone showed up many times. V and J are TRDV2 and TRDJ1, with a weak D call TRDD3 (5 bases). V was trimmed by 0 bases and J by 0 bases, leaving 25 bases between them. The germline CDR1 and CDR2 sequences are GEAIGNYY and EKD. CDR3 size: 20 residues. The CDR3, as DNA: TGTGCCTGTGACACCCTACCTCAGGACCGGGGGCCCCACCACACCGATAAACTCATCTTT. Encoded protein: CACDTLPQDRGPHHTDKLIF.

This chain links TRDV2 with TRDJ1; 8 bases are shared with TRDD3. Per the germline V gene, CDR1 is GEAIGNYY and CDR2 is EKD. This CDR3 comprises 12 residues. J gave up 9 bases and V 3 bases, and 5 bases lay outside the gene matches. CDR3 sequence (DNA): TGTGCCTGTGACCTACTGGGGGGGGAACTCATCTTT. Protein product: CACDLLGGELIF.

By share, this clone ranks as medium-sized. The chain has TRDV2 and TRDJ1, with TRDD3 matching over 7 bases. Germline CDR1 GEAIGNYY, CDR2 EKD. V gave up 4 bases and J gave up 0 bases; unmatched junction bases: 13. The CDR3 totals 17 residues. The CDR3 loop is CACDSVLGTKYTDKLIF. As DNA, the CDR3 is TGTGCCTGTGATTCGGTACTGGGGACAAAATACACCGATAAACTCATCTTT.

Regarding this clone: Other DNA sequences in the same sample also yield this CDR3. The chain carries TRDV2 and TRDJ1; 13 nucleotides agree with TRDD3. V lost 0 bases, J lost 1 base, and 7 bases stayed unmatched. Germline CDR1 is GEAIGNYY and CDR2 is EKD. The CDR3 spans 18 residues. For the CDR3, the DNA is TGTGCCTGTGACACCCTACTGGGGGATACGCGAGGCACCGATAAACTCATCTTT. As protein: CACDTLLGDTRGTDKLIF.

A few counts support this clone. A read error is possible here, since a much larger clone lies one base away. Other nucleotide sequences from this sample produce the same CDR3. This rearrangement joins TRDV2 to TRDJ1; TRDD3 matches 12 bases. The CDR3 sequence is 23 residues long. The germline V gene has CDR1 GEAIGNYY and CDR2 EKD. V trimming: 1 base; J trimming: 3 bases; junction bases outside the gene matches: 26. DNA of the CDR3: TGTGCCTGTGACACAGTTCCTAACCCTGTACTGGGGGATACTCCCCGTGCGGCCGATAAACTCATCTTT. Protein sequence: CACDTVPNPVLGDTPRAADKLIF.

Relative to its sample, this clone is medium-sized. The chain recombines TRDV2 with TRDJ1; perhaps TRDD3 as D (6 bases). Between the trimmed V and J ends, which lost 3 bases and 0 bases, there was a span of 19 bases. The CDR3 extends over 17 amino acids. Germline loops: CDR1 GEAIGNYY, CDR2 EKD. The CDR3 loop is CACDYWGDHSYTDKLIF. The CDR3 DNA sequence: TGTGCCTGTGACTATTGGGGGGACCATTCGTACACCGATAAACTCATCTTT.

This clone was counted a few times. This likely reflects a read error, since a far larger clone is one base away. The same CDR3 can be traced to other DNA sequences in this sample. V usage is TRDV2 and J usage is TRDJ1, with D possibly matching TRDD3 (6 bases). Germline V gives CDR1 GEAIGNYY, CDR2 EKD. This CDR3 region has 15 residues. V lost 1 base and J lost 5, with 16 bases in between. The CDR3 sequence is CACDTAGDSRDKLIF. In nucleotides, the CDR3 is TGTGCCTGTGACACTGCTGGGGATTCTAGGGATAAACTCATCTTT.

This clone was observed a few times. A read error is likely here: a far larger clone is one base away. This specimen includes other DNA sequences encoding the same CDR3. The J gene is TRDJ1, the V gene TRDV2, with D possibly TRDD3 on 6 matching bases. This CDR3 region has 16 residues. Trimming removed 1 base from V and 1 base from J, with 15 bases in between. Germline V gene sequence: CDR1 GEAIGNYY, CDR2 EKD. For the CDR3, the DNA is TGTGCCTGTGACACGTTAGGGGGGAGGAGCACCGATAAACTCATCTTT. Translated, it gives CACDTLGGRSTDKLIF.